This T cell receptor (beta chain) comes out of a study of beta chain features in type 1 diabetes. Points from the study as a whole: Relative to healthy donors, patients appeared to have naive, central memory and Treg TCRB repertoires that were more similar. Type 1 diabetes patients had VDJ junctions that carried fewer insertions and more deletions. Moderate yet significant TCRB CDR3 shortening was seen in Type 1 diabetes patients in all four CD4+ subsets.

This clone was seen a single time. Its cognate antigen is unknown. This CDR3 spans 15 amino acids. Looked up from germline, CDR1 is SGHDT and CDR2 is YYEEEE. Unmatched junction bases numbered 8, after V lost 4 bases and J lost 6 bases. Markers CD45RO/CCR7/CD25/CD127/CD95/CD27 served to sort CD4+ naive, central memory, regulatory and stem cell-like memory cells. Investigators reverse transcribed all isolated RNA, so they sequenced expressed TCRB transcripts. The table came from immunoSEQ multiplex PCR; TCRdb's copy has only in-frame clones and leaves some out. The data hold about 740,000 clones, with around an eighth observed a single time.

The gene calls are TRBV5-6 and TRBJ2-5, with 11 positions matching TRBD1. Specimen: naive CD4+ T cells from blood. This clonotype was obtained from a man aged 18 to 30 with type 1 diabetes. CDR3 coding DNA: TGTGCCAGCAGCCACTACGGGACAGGGGGGAAGACCCAGTACTTC. Its protein is CASSHYGTGGKTQYF.